What follows describes a single TCR beta chain. This sample is part of a study of blood T cells in healthy people across ages. The wider study: Per every two T cells, about one barcoded beta molecule was captured by template switching.

Peripheral blood was drawn, approximately 9.7 milliliters per donor. Trimming took 5 bases from V and 0 from J; bases not matched to a gene: 15. Per germline, CDR1 SGHAT and CDR2 FQNNGV. This CDR3 is 18 amino acids long. A sample-barcoded 5' primer and a J-beta primer mix were used in a second PCR of roughly 7 to 12 cycles. Each CDR3 protein is one row after TCRdb ran MiXCR on the 5' RACE reads. This table has approximately 1,100,000 distinct CDR3 sequences, under 45% appearing once. This TCR came from a woman aged 55-70 years in good health. The genes are TRBV11-2 and TRBJ2-5; 7 bases map to TRBD1. Input material: blood. In DNA form, the CDR3 reads TGTGCCAGCAGCCGAAAGCACGCCGGGACAGCAAACCAAGAGACCCAGTACTTC. The encoded protein is CASSRKHAGTANQETQYF.